These 10 T cell receptor beta chains came from one sample sequenced in a study of memory CD4+ T cells and cytomegalovirus serostatus. Single viable CD3+CD4+CD8-CD45RO+ cells were sorted as the memory CD4+ T cells. The assay was immunoSEQ multiplex PCR, and TCRdb's table has in-frame clones only and misses some. The data hold around 88,000 clones, with about four fifths observed a single time. Source material: memory CD4+ T cells from blood. The receptors here all came from an adult in good health and CMV-seropositive.

About this clone itself: Germline and junction disagree at one end, which may indicate a read error. J is TRBJ2-5 and V is TRBV7-3; 7 bases map to TRBD1. The CDR3 loop spans 14 amino acids. In germline, CDR1 is SGHTA, CDR2 FQGTGA. Here the CDR3 DNA reads TGTGCCAGCAGCCTAACAGGGGACCAAGAGACCCAGTACTTC. It codes for CASSLTGDQETQYF.

The sample holds one count of this clone. The chain couples TRBV19 to TRBJ1-1; D may be TRBD1 (6 bases). V was trimmed by 7 bases and J by 3 bases, leaving 18 bases between them. The length of the CDR3 is 15 residues. Germline V gives CDR1 LNHDA, CDR2 SQIVND (reference sequence). This chain's CDR3 is CASTRGWGGDTEAFF. Written as DNA, the CDR3 is TGTGCCAGTACCAGGGGATGGGGGGGCGACACTGAAGCTTTCTTT. Complete variable domain (other parts from reference TRBV19 and TRBJ1-1): DGGITQSPKYLFRKEGQNVTLSCEQNLNHDAMYWYRQDPGQGLRLIYYSQIVNDFQKGDIAEGYSVSREKKESFPLTVTSAQKNPTAFYLCASTRGWGGDTEAFFGQGTRLTVV.

The chain combines TRBV6-1 with TRBJ2-7; no definite D call. This CDR3 is built from 12 residues. Trimming cost V 7 bases and J 0 bases, with 7 bases left between them. Germline loops: CDR1 MNHNS, CDR2 SASEGT. The CDR3 DNA follows: TGTGCCAGCACCCCCACCTCCTACGAGCAGTACTTC. This encodes CASTPTSYEQYF.

The chain couples TRBV19 to TRBJ2-5; no firm D call. Trimming took off 0 bases at V and 5 bases at J, with 4 bases between the two ends. CDR1 is LNHDA and CDR2 is SQIVND in the germline V gene (reference sequence). This CDR3 has 12 amino acids. The DNA for the CDR3 is TGTGCCAGTAGTATAGATCGGGAGACCCAGTACTTC. Translated, it gives CASSIDRETQYF.

The chain links TRBV4-2 to TRBJ2-3; 13 bases are shared with TRBD2. CDR1 and CDR2 (germline): LGHNA, YNFKEQ. There are 21 residues in the CDR3. V gave up 3 bases and J gave up 4 bases; unmatched junction bases: 19. The CDR3 DNA sequence: TGTGCCAGCAGCCATGGAGGGGGACTAGCGGGATATAATGGTGTCCCAGATACGCAGTATTTT. Its protein is CASSHGGGLAGYNGVPDTQYF.

This clone has a single count. Its ends do not fully match the called genes, so a read error is possible. This chain joins TRBV28 and TRBJ1-1; D ambiguous. From germline, CDR1 is MDHEN and CDR2 SYDVKM. The CDR3 totals 12 residues. This CDR3 reads CAGSQVRAEAFF. For the CDR3, the DNA is TGTGCCGGCAGCCAAGTGAGGGCTGAAGCTTTCTTT.

The chain carries TRBV2 and TRBJ2-6; D call uncertain. Germline loops: CDR1 SNHLY, CDR2 FYNNEI. V lost 4 bases and J lost 1, with 5 bases in between. The CDR3 sequence is 14 residues long. The CDR3 reads CASSVASGANVLTF. The CDR3 nucleotides are TGTGCCAGCAGTGTGGCTTCTGGGGCCAACGTCCTGACTTTC.

The chain is built from TRBV14 and TRBJ2-7; D remains ambiguous. CDR3 length: 11 amino acids. CDR1 is SGHDN, CDR2 FVKESK, per germline. V shed 4 bases and J shed 13 bases, with 14 bases lying between them. The DNA for the CDR3 is TGTGCCAGCAGCCCGGTTACCGAGTCTTACTTC. Protein product: CASSPVTESYF.

V usage is TRBV2 and J usage is TRBJ2-7; 10 bases line up with TRBD2. Germline V gene sequence: CDR1 SNHLY, CDR2 FYNNEI. CDR3 length: 16 amino acids. Losses at the gene ends were 2 bases for V and 2 bases for J; bases not matched to a gene: 6. The CDR3 is CASSEKRLAGPYEQYF. CDR3 nucleotide sequence: TGTGCCAGCAGTGAAAAGAGACTAGCGGGCCCCTACGAGCAGTACTTC.

The chain couples TRBV9 to TRBJ1-2; no firm D call. Trimming took 0 bases from V and 4 from J, leaving 10 bases between them. The length of the CDR3 is 14 residues. The germline CDR1 and CDR2 sequences are SGDLS and YYNGEE. CDR3 sequence: CASSVAPEAYGYTF. CDR3 coding DNA: TGTGCCAGCAGCGTAGCCCCGGAAGCCTATGGCTACACCTTC.